The 19 T cell receptor beta chains listed next were all sequenced from one sample in a study of early T cells in non-severe SARS-CoV-2 infection. TCRdb reprocessed the 5' RACE reads via MiXCR and lists one record per CDR3 protein. The sample contains 55,000 to 80,000 distinct CDR3 sequences, roughly 8.2% of which appear only once. This specimen consisted of whole blood, obtained at baseline. All receptors come from an adult who was a healthcare worker with PCR-confirmed SARS-CoV-2 infection or an uninfected control (not recorded which).

This clonotype has a handful of counts. The chain couples TRBV7-2 to TRBJ2-3; 8 positions match TRBD2. J gave up 2 bases and V 1 base, and 5 bases lay outside the gene matches. Germline CDR1 is SGHTA and CDR2 is FQGNSA. This CDR3 has 16 amino acids. Written as DNA, the CDR3 is TGTGCCAGCAGCTTAGGAATGCGGGAGGCCACAGATACGCAGTATTTT. Encoded protein: CASSLGMREATDTQYF.

This chain connects TRBV6-5 to TRBJ2-3; 11 bases are shared with TRBD1. Germline assignment: CDR1 MNHEY and CDR2 SVGAGI. The V segment lost 5 bases and the J segment 3 bases; nucleotides outside the gene matches: 13. The CDR3 has 18 residues. The CDR3 DNA sequence: TGTGCCAGCAGTCCCGGAAGGACAGGGGGCGTTGTGACAGATACGCAGTATTTT. Amino acid sequence: CASSPGRTGGVVTDTQYF.

This clonotype has more than one count but fewer than ten. The chain has TRBV20-1 and TRBJ2-1; 8 nucleotides agree with TRBD2. The CDR3 runs to 14 residues. V lost 6 bases to trimming and J lost 2 bases; unmatched junction nucleotides: 6. Germline V gives CDR1 DFQATT, CDR2 SNEGSKA (reference sequence). CDR3 nucleotides: TGCAGTGCCGCAAGCGGGAGACCCTACAATGAGCAGTTCTTC. The encoded protein is CSAASGRPYNEQFF.

The chain is built from TRBV7-8 and TRBJ2-1; 9 nucleotides match TRBD2. This CDR3 contains 18 residues. V trimming: 0 bases; J trimming: 7 bases; junction bases outside the gene matches: 13. In germline, CDR1 is SGHVS, CDR2 FQNEAQ. Here the CDR3 DNA reads TGTGCCAGCAGCTTAGCGTTCACCGCGGGAGGGCTTGGAAATGAGCAGTTCTTC. As protein: CASSLAFTAGGLGNEQFF. Based on the CDR3 plus reference TRBV7-8 and TRBJ2-1, the full variable domain is GAGVSQSPRYKVAKRGQDVALRCDPISGHVSLFWYQQALGQGPEFLTYFQNEAQLDKSGLPSDRFFAERPEGSVSTLKIQRTQQEDSAVYLCASSLAFTAGGLGNEQFFGPGTRLTVL.

The chain has TRBV6-5 and TRBJ2-2, with a weak D call TRBD1 (6 bases). There are 13 residues in the CDR3. V was shortened by 0 bases and J by 8 bases, with 7 bases between the two germline ends. CDR1 and CDR2 from the germline V gene are MNHEY and SVGAGI. For the CDR3, the DNA is TGTGCCAGCAGTTACTCGACAGGAGGGGAGCTGTTTTTT. It encodes CASSYSTGGELFF.

The chain combines TRBV10-2 with TRBJ2-2; 8 bases align to TRBD1. J was trimmed by 0 bases and V by 5 bases; bases with no gene match: 8. CDR3 length: 17 residues. Germline V CDR1 and CDR2: WSHSY, SAAADI. CDR3 sequence (DNA): TGCGCCAGCAGTCACCACCGGACAGGGACGAACACCGGGGAGCTGTTTTTT. This gives the protein CASSHHRTGTNTGELFF.

In this sample, this clonotype turned up many times. The chain carries TRBV5-1 and TRBJ2-3; D possibly corresponds to TRBD1 (6 bases). The CDR3 runs to 15 residues. Trimming took off 0 bases at V and 4 bases at J, with 12 bases between the two ends. Germline V gene lookup returns CDR1 SGHRS and CDR2 YFSETQ. CDR3 nucleotides: TGCGCCAGCAGCTTGGGACAGGACAGAGCAGATACGCAGTATTTT. Translating it yields CASSLGQDRADTQYF.

This clonotype occurred once. This chain connects TRBV2 to TRBJ2-2, with D hard to call. Per germline, CDR1 SNHLY and CDR2 FYNNEI. The CDR3 is made up of 11 amino acids. V was shortened by 8 bases and J by 3 bases, with 4 bases between the two germline ends. The CDR3 nucleotides are TGTGCCAGCCAGTACACCGGGGAGCTGTTTTTT. This gives the protein CASQYTGELFF.

This clonotype was observed a handful of times. The chain uses TRBV5-4 and TRBJ2-7; 10 positions agree with TRBD2. Germline V gives CDR1 SGHNT, CDR2 YYREEE (reference sequence). V was clipped by 3 bases and J by 3 bases; unmatched bases: 6. The CDR3 extends over 15 amino acids. DNA of the CDR3: TGTGCCAGCAGCTCGGCCGGGACTAGCGACTACGAGCAGTACTTC. It is translated as CASSSAGTSDYEQYF.

This clonotype occurred many times. V gene TRBV27 combines with J gene TRBJ1-2; possibly TRBD1 for D (6 bases). CDR3 length equals 13 residues. Trimming removed 5 bases from V and 8 bases from J, with 15 bases in between. Looked up from germline, CDR1 is MNHEY and CDR2 is SMNVEV (reference sequence). CDR3 sequence: CASSPLTGEGYTF. The CDR3 DNA is TGTGCCAGCAGTCCGCTGACAGGAGAGGGCTACACCTTC.

This clonotype was observed a handful of times. This rearrangement joins TRBV7-8 to TRBJ2-1; D unresolved. V lost 5 bases and J lost 5, with 10 bases in between. Germline CDR1 and CDR2: SGHVS and FQNEAQ. This CDR3 comprises 13 residues. In DNA form, the CDR3 reads TGTGCCAGCAGCCCCCTTATGGACAATGAGCAGTTCTTC. It is translated as CASSPLMDNEQFF.

The chain has TRBV5-6 and TRBJ2-5; 9 bases map to TRBD1. The CDR3 sequence is 15 residues long. The ends lost 4 bases at V and 2 bases at J; junction bases unmatched: 6. Germline CDR1 is SGHDT and CDR2 is YYEEEE. CDR3 region: CASSTGTGLQETQYF. CDR3 nucleotide sequence: TGTGCCAGCAGCACCGGGACAGGGCTACAAGAGACCCAGTACTTC.

This clonotype has more than one count but fewer than ten. The V gene is TRBV5-1, the J gene TRBJ2-7; D may be TRBD1 (6 bases). Per germline, CDR1 SGHRS and CDR2 YFSETQ. The V gene lost 0 bases and the J gene lost 3 bases, with 10 bases spanning the gap. The CDR3 has 14 residues. The CDR3 loop is CASSLDGQLYEQYF. CDR3 in DNA: TGCGCCAGCAGCTTGGATGGACAGCTCTACGAGCAGTACTTC.

Ten or more counts support this clonotype. Written as DNA, the CDR3 is TGTGCCAGCAGCCAATCCGAGCGGATTACAGATACGCAGTATTTT. Protein: CASSQSERITDTQYF. The chain recombines TRBV3-1 with TRBJ2-3, with D perhaps TRBD2 (5 bases). The V end lost 2 bases, the J end lost 3 bases, and 12 bases lay between the germline ends. This CDR3 has 15 residues. Germline CDR1 reads LGHDT; CDR2 reads YNNKEL (reference sequence).

This clonotype was found a few times. CDR3 residues: CASSPGTSANGEGQYF. CDR3 DNA sequence: TGTGCCAGCAGCCCGGGGACTAGCGCGAACGGTGAGGGCCAGTACTTC. The chain joins TRBV9 to TRBJ2-5, with 10 bases lining up with TRBD2. The CDR3 runs 16 residues. The J segment lost 10 bases and the V segment lost 4 bases, leaving 16 bases of the junction unmatched. Per the germline V gene, CDR1 is SGDLS and CDR2 is YYNGEE.

The table lists this clonotype with many counts. The CDR3 DNA is TGTGCCAGCAGCTTAGAGGTGGGCCTGTTTTTT. Protein product: CASSLEVGLFF. V gene TRBV7-9 combines with J gene TRBJ2-2; D is unclear. This CDR3 has 11 amino acids. Germline CDR1 SEHNR, CDR2 FQNEAQ (reference sequence). The V end was cut by 1 base, the J end by 14 bases, with 8 bases between. Filled out from reference TRBV7-9 and TRBJ2-2, the complete variable domain reads DTGVSQNPRHKITKRGQNVTFRCDPISEHNRLYWYRQTLGQGPEFLTYFQNEAQLEKSRLLSDRFSAERPKGSFSTLEIQRTEQGDSAMYLCASSLEVGLFFGEGSRLTVL.

This clonotype was recorded a few times. This rearrangement joins TRBV7-6 to TRBJ2-3; 8 nucleotides agree with TRBD2. The J segment lost 4 bases and the V segment lost 4 bases, leaving 13 bases of the junction unmatched. Per germline, CDR1 SGHVS and CDR2 FNYEAQ. The CDR3 has 17 amino acids. This CDR3 reads CASSSGPWREVADTQYF. For the CDR3, the DNA is TGTGCCAGCAGCTCGGGACCCTGGCGGGAGGTAGCAGATACGCAGTATTTT.

This clonotype was counted at least ten times. The genes are TRBV13 and TRBJ1-2; D not resolved. The ends were cut back, 3 bases at V and 10 bases at J, with 12 bases in the middle. CDR3 size: 12 residues. The germline gives CDR1 PRHDT, CDR2 FYEKMQ (reference sequence). The CDR3 reads CASSFRSTNYTF. The DNA of the CDR3 is TGTGCCAGCAGCTTCCGATCGACAAACTACACCTTC.

This rearrangement joins TRBV9 to TRBJ2-2, with TRBD2 identical over 9 bases. The J segment lost 13 bases and the V segment lost 0 bases, leaving 10 bases of the junction unmatched. The CDR3 has 15 residues. The germline CDR1 and CDR2 sequences are SGDLS and YYNGEE. The CDR3, as DNA: TGTGCCAGCAGCGTAGGAGCTCAGCGGGAGGAGGGGCTGTTTTTT. Translated: CASSVGAQREEGLFF.